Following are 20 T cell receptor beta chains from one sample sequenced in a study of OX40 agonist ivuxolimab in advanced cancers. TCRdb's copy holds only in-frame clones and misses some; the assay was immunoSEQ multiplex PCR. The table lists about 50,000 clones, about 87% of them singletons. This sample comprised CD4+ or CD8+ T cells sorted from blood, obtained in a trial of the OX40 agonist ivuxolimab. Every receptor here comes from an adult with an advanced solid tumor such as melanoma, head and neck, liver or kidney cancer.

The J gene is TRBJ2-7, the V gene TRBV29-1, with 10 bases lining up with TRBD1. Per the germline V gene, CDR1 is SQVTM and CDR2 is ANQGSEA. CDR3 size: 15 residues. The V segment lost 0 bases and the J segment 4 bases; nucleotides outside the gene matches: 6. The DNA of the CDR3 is TGCAGCGTTGAAGAGAGGGACAGGGGATTGTACGAGCAGTACTTC. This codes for CSVEERDRGLYEQYF.

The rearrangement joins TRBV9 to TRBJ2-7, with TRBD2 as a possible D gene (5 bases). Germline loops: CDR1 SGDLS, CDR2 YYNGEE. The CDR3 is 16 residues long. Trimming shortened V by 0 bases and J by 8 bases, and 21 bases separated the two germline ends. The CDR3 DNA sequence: TGTGCCAGCAGCGTAGAAGTCGGGGTCACACCAATGAAGCAGTACTTC. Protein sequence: CASSVEVGVTPMKQYF.

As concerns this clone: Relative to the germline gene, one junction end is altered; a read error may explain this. The CDR3 nucleotides read TGTACCAGCAGCTCGCCCCGACAGGGGACCACTGAAGCTTTCTTT. As protein: CTSSSPRQGTTEAFF. This rearrangement joins TRBV6-5 to TRBJ1-1, with TRBD1 identical over 8 bases. CDR1 and CDR2 (germline): MNHEY, SVGAGI. The CDR3 is made up of 15 amino acids.

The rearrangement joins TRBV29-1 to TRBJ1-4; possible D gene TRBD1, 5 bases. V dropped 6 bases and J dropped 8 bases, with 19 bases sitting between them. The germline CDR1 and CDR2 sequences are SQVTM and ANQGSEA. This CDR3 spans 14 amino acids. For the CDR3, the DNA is TGCAGCGTGGATCCGGGACTACCAGGGGAAAAACTGTTTTTT. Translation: CSVDPGLPGEKLFF.

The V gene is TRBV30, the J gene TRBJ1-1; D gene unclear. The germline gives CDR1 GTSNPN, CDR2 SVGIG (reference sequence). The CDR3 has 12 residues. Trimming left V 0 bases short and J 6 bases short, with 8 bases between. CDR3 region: CAWSVSSAEAFF. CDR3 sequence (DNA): TGTGCCTGGAGTGTATCCAGCGCTGAAGCTTTCTTT. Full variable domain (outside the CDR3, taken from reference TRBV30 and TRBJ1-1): SQTIHQWPATLVQPVGSPLSLECTVEGTSNPNLYWYRQAAGRGLQLLFYSVGIGQISSEVPQNLSASRPQDRQFILSSKKLLLSDSGFYLCAWSVSSAEAFFGQGTRLTVV.

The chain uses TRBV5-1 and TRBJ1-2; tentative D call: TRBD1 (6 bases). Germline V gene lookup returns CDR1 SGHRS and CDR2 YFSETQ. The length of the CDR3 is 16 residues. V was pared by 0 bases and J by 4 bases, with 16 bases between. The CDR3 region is CASSLALDSRIYGYTF. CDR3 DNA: TGCGCCAGCAGCTTGGCCCTGGACAGTAGGATCTATGGCTACACCTTC. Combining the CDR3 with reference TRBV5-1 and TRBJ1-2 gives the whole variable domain KAGVTQTPRYLIKTRGQQVTLSCSPISGHRSVSWYQQTPGQGLQFLFEYFSETQRNKGNFPGRFSGRQFSNSRSEMNVSTLELGDSALYLCASSLALDSRIYGYTFGSGTRLTVV.

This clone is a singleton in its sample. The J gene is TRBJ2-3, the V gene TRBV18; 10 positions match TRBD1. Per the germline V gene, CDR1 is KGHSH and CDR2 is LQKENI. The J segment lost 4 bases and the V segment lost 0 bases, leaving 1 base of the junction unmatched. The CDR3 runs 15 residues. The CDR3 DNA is TGTGCCAGCTCACCACCCGGACAGGGGGCAGATACGCAGTATTTT. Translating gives CASSPPGQGADTQYF. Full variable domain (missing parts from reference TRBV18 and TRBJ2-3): NAGVMQNPRHLVRRRGQEARLRCSPMKGHSHVYWYRQLPEEGLKFMVYLQKENIIDESGMPKERFSAEFPKEGPSILRIQQVVRGDSAAYFCASSPPGQGADTQYFGPGTRLTVL.

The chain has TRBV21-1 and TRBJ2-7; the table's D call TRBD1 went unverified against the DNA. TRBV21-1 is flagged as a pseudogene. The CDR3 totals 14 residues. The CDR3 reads CASSAGTGVSEQYF. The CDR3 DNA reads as TGTGCCAGCAGCGCCGGGACAGGGGTGAGCGAGCAGTACTTC.

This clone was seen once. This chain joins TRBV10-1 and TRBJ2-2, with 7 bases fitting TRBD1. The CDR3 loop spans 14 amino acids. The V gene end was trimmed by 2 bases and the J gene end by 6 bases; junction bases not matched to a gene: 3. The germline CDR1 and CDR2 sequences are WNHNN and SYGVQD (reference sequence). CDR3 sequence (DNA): TGCGCCAGCAGTGAGGACAGGGTAGCCGGGGAGCTGTTTTTT. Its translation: CASSEDRVAGELFF.

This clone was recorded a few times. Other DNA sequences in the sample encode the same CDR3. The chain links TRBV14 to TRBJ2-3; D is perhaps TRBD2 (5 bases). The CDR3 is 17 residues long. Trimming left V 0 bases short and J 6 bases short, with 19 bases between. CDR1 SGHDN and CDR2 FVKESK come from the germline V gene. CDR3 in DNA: TGTGCCAGCAGCCAAGATCAGGCGGGTTGGAGGCGCGATACGCAGTATTTT. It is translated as CASSQDQAGWRRDTQYF. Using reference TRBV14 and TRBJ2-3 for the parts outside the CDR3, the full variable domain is EAGVTQFPSHSVIEKGQTVTLRCDPISGHDNLYWYRRVMGKEIKFLLHFVKESKQDESGMPNNRFLAERTGGTYSTLKVQPAELEDSGVYFCASSQDQAGWRRDTQYFGPGTRLTVL.

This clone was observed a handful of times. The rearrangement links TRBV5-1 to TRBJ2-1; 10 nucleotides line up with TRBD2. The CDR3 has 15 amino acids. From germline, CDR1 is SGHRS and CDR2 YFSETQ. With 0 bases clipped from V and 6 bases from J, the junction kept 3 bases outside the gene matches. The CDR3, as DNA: TGCGCCAGCAGCTTGGTAGCGGGGGGATCCAATGAGCAGTTCTTC. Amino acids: CASSLVAGGSNEQFF.

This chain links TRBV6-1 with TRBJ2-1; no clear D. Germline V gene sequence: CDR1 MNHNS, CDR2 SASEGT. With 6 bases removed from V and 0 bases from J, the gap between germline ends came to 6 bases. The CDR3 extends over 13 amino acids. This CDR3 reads CASRPGSYNEQFF. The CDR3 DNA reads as TGTGCCAGCAGACCCGGCTCCTACAATGAGCAGTTCTTC.

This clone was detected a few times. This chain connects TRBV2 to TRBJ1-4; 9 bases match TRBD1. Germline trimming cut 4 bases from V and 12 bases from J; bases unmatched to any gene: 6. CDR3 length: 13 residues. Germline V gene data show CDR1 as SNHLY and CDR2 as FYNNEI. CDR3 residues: CASSGDRERQLFF. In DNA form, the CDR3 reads TGTGCCAGCAGTGGGGACAGGGAGCGGCAACTGTTTTTT.

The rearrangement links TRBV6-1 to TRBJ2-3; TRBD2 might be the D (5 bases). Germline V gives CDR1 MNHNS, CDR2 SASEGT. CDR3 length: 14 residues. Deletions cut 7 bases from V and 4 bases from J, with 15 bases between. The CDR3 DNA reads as TGTGCCAGCACGGGGTTATATACAGCAGATACGCAGTATTTT. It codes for CASTGLYTADTQYF.

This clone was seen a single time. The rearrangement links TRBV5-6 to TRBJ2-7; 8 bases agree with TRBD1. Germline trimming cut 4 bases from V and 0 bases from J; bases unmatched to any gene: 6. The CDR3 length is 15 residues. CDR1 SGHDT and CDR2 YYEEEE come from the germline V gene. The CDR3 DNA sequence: TGTGCCAGCAGCGCCAGGGGGCTTAGCTCCTACGAGCAGTACTTC. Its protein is CASSARGLSSYEQYF.

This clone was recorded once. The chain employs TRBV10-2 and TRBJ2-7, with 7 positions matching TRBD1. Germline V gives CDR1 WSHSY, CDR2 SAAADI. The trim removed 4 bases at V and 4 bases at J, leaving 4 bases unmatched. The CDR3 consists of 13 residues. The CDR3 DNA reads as TGCGCCAGCAGTGGACAGGGTGGATACGAGCAGTACTTC. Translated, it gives CASSGQGGYEQYF.

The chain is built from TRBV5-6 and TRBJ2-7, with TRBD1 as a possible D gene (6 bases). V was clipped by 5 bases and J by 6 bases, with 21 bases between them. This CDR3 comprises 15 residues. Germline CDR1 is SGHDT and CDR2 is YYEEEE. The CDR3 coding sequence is TGTGCCAGCAGGTTCGGACAGATTAAATACTCCGAGCAGTACTTC. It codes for CASRFGQIKYSEQYF.

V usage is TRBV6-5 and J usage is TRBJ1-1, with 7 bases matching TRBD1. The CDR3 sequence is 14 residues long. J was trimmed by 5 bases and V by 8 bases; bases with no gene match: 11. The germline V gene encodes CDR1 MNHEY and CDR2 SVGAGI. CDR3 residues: CASFPPTGSTEAFF. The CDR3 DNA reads TGTGCCAGCTTTCCCCCGACAGGGAGTACTGAAGCTTTCTTT.

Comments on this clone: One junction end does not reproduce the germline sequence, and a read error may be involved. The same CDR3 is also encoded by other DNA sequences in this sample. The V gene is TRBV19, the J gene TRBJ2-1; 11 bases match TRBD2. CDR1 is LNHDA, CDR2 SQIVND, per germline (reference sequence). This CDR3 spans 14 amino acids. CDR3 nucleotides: TGTGCCAGTAGCATAGCGGGGGGGGATAATGAGCAGTTCTTC. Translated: CASSIAGGDNEQFF.

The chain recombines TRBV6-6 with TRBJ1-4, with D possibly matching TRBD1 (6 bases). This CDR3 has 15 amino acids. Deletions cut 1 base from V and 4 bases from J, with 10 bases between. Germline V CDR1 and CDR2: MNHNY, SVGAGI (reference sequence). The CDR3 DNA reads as TGTGCCAGCAGTTACTTTGGACAGAGTAATGAAAAACTGTTTTTT. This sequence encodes CASSYFGQSNEKLFF.